Presented here are 21 T cell receptor beta chains from one specimen sequenced in a study of blood T cell repertoires in COVID-19. Assay: immunoSEQ multiplex PCR; the TCRdb copy retains only in-frame clones and omits some. The data show roughly 87,000 clones, with 70% to 90% seen just once and 3% held by the top ten. The specimen sequenced was peripheral blood. These receptors all stem from an elderly woman with COVID-19, enrolled during active disease.

V gene TRBV28 combines with J gene TRBJ1-4; TRBD1 matches 7 bases. The CDR3 sequence is 16 residues long. V shed 5 bases and J 5 bases; nucleotides not matched to a gene: 11. Germline loops: CDR1 MDHEN, CDR2 SYDVKM. The CDR3 sequence: CASSPTGTALNEKLFF. The CDR3 nucleotides are TGTGCCAGCAGTCCTACCGGGACAGCGCTAAATGAAAAACTGTTTTTT.

This chain joins TRBV7-2 and TRBJ1-6; TRBD1 matches at 7 bases. This CDR3 comprises 18 residues. Germline lookup yields CDR1 SGHTA and CDR2 FQGNSA. The trim removed 1 base at V and 0 bases at J, leaving 6 bases unmatched. The CDR3 DNA reads as TGTGCCAGCAGCTTAGTCCCCCGGGACAGCTCCTATAATTCACCCCTCCACTTT. It is translated as CASSLVPRDSSYNSPLHF. The full variable domain, in which reference TRBV7-2 and TRBJ1-6 provide the parts outside the CDR3, is GAGVSQSPSNKVTEKGKDVELRCDPISGHTALYWYRQSLGQGLEFLIYFQGNSAPDKSGLPSDRFSAERTGGSVSTLTIQRTQQEDSAVYLCASSLVPRDSSYNSPLHFGNGTRLTVT.

This chain joins TRBV12-5 and TRBJ2-7; weak D call: TRBD1 (6 bases). This CDR3 is 15 amino acids long. Germline V lookup: CDR1 LGHNT, CDR2 FRNRAP. The V gene lost 2 bases and the J gene lost 0 bases, with 11 bases spanning the gap. The CDR3 sequence: CASGLRQASSYEQYF. CDR3 DNA: TGTGCTAGTGGTTTGAGACAGGCTAGCTCCTACGAGCAGTACTTC.

This clone was detected once. The chain couples TRBV19 to TRBJ1-3; D unclear. V dropped 5 bases and J dropped 7 bases, with 12 bases sitting between them. CDR1 is LNHDA and CDR2 is SQIVND in the germline V gene (reference sequence). This CDR3 is 13 amino acids long. CDR3 sequence: CASSFSGANTIYF. In DNA, the CDR3 is TGTGCCAGTAGTTTTTCGGGTGCTAACACCATATATTTT. The entire variable domain, with the rest obtained from reference TRBV19 and TRBJ1-3, is as follows: DGGITQSPKYLFRKEGQNVTLSCEQNLNHDAMYWYRQDPGQGLRLIYYSQIVNDFQKGDIAEGYSVSREKKESFPLTVTSAQKNPTAFYLCASSFSGANTIYFGEGSWLTVV.

The rearrangement joins TRBV28 to TRBJ2-3, with 13 bases matching TRBD2. The V gene end was trimmed by 6 bases and the J gene end by 4 bases; junction bases not matched to a gene: 7. Looked up from germline, CDR1 is MDHEN and CDR2 is SYDVKM. This CDR3 contains 16 residues. CDR3 protein: CASRRTSGSWADTQYF. The CDR3 DNA sequence: TGTGCCAGCAGACGGACTAGCGGGAGTTGGGCAGATACGCAGTATTTT.

The chain links TRBV2 to TRBJ2-3; the match to TRBD2 covers 8 bases. This CDR3 has 15 residues. The V segment lost 7 bases and the J segment 1 base; nucleotides outside the gene matches: 7. Germline loops: CDR1 SNHLY, CDR2 FYNNEI. For the CDR3, the DNA is TGTGCCAGCACCCGAAGGCGGGGGGGCACAGATACGCAGTATTTT. The encoded protein is CASTRRRGGTDTQYF.

The chain links TRBV7-8 to TRBJ1-4; 8 bases fit TRBD1. The germline gives CDR1 SGHVS, CDR2 FQNEAQ. CDR3 length: 16 amino acids. The J segment lost 4 bases and the V segment lost 5 bases, leaving 9 bases of the junction unmatched. The CDR3 region is CASSTLPGQVNEKLFF. As DNA, the CDR3 is TGTGCCAGCAGCACTCTCCCGGGACAGGTTAATGAAAAACTGTTTTTT.

This clone came up once. The rearrangement uses TRBV4-2 and TRBJ2-1, with 11 bases identical to TRBD2. CDR1 is LGHNA, CDR2 YNFKEQ, per germline. V lost 7 bases to trimming and J lost 8 bases; unmatched junction nucleotides: 10. The CDR3 loop spans 15 amino acids. CDR3: CASTSLAGGFYEQFF. CDR3 DNA sequence: TGTGCCAGCACCTCTCTAGCGGGGGGATTCTATGAGCAGTTCTTC.

The chain couples TRBV29-1 to TRBJ2-7, with 8 bases lining up with TRBD2. V lost 7 bases, J lost 6 bases, and 8 bases stayed unmatched. The germline V gene encodes CDR1 SQVTM and CDR2 ANQGSEA. The CDR3 length is 12 residues. The CDR3 region has the DNA TGCAGCGCAGCGGGAGATAAGGGCGAGCAGTACTTC. Its protein is CSAAGDKGEQYF.

The chain combines TRBV4-3 with TRBJ2-1, with TRBD2 matching 12 bases. This CDR3 region has 18 residues. After removal of 2 bases from V and 1 base from J, the junction contained 6 bases not matched to a gene. CDR1 and CDR2 from the germline V gene are LGHNA and YSLEER. CDR3 in DNA: TGCGCCAGCAGCCAACTAGCGGGGGGGCCCAAGTCCTACAATGAGCAGTTCTTC. It yields the protein CASSQLAGGPKSYNEQFF.

DNA of the CDR3: TGTGCCAGCTGCCGGGACAGGGGGTACGAGCAGTACTTC. Protein: CASCRDRGYEQYF. This chain links TRBV18 with TRBJ2-7; TRBD1 aligns across 11 bases. V was clipped by 7 bases and J by 4 bases; unmatched bases: 3. The CDR3 loop spans 13 amino acids. CDR1 is KGHSH and CDR2 is LQKENI in the germline V gene. The full variable domain, rest sourced from reference TRBV18 and TRBJ2-7, is NAGVMQNPRHLVRRRGQEARLRCSPMKGHSHVYWYRQLPEEGLKFMVYLQKENIIDESGMPKERFSAEFPKEGPSILRIQQVVRGDSAAYFCASCRDRGYEQYFGPGTRLTVT.

The chain employs TRBV27 and TRBJ1-1; no clear D. Trimming left V 0 bases short and J 1 base short, with 6 bases between. CDR1 is MNHEY, CDR2 SMNVEV, per germline (reference sequence). The CDR3 consists of 14 residues. For the CDR3, the DNA is TGTGCCAGCAGTTTATCCCGACAGAACACTGAAGCTTTCTTT. Its translation: CASSLSRQNTEAFF.

The rearrangement joins TRBV10-2 to TRBJ2-3; 9 bases are shared with TRBD2. The germline CDR1 and CDR2 sequences are WSHSY and SAAADI. V lost 6 bases, J lost 6 bases, and 7 bases stayed unmatched. This CDR3 is built from 14 residues. CDR3 loop: CASSPSGEADTQYF. The CDR3 DNA reads as TGCGCCAGCAGCCCTAGCGGGGAGGCGGATACGCAGTATTTT.

The chain links TRBV7-3 to TRBJ2-1, with TRBD2 identical over 10 bases. The V segment lost 1 base and the J segment 0 bases; nucleotides outside the gene matches: 3. Per the germline V gene, CDR1 is SGHTA and CDR2 is FQGTGA. This CDR3 spans 17 amino acids. DNA of the CDR3: TGTGCCAGCAGCTTAAAGGCTAGCGGGAGCTCCTACAATGAGCAGTTCTTC. This sequence encodes CASSLKASGSSYNEQFF.

The chain uses TRBV11-2 and TRBJ2-1, with 9 nucleotides matching TRBD1. The germline gives CDR1 SGHAT, CDR2 FQNNGV. The CDR3 length is 16 residues. The trim removed 1 base at V and 6 bases at J, leaving 7 bases unmatched. In nucleotides, the CDR3 is TGTGCCAGCAGCTTAGGACTGGGACAGGGTCTCAATGAGCAGTTCTTC. This codes for CASSLGLGQGLNEQFF.

The chain links TRBV6-2 or TRBV6-3 to TRBJ2-1; 9 bases agree with TRBD1. Germline CDR1 and CDR2: MNHEY and SVGEGT. The V gene end was trimmed by 2 bases and the J gene end by 7 bases; junction bases not matched to a gene: 9. CDR3 length: 16 residues. Here the CDR3 reads CASSYDGTGLWNEQFF. CDR3 nucleotides: TGTGCCAGCAGTTACGACGGGACAGGGCTGTGGAATGAGCAGTTCTTC.

This clone has a handful of counts. The V gene is TRBV7-9, the J gene TRBJ1-5; TRBD1 agrees at 8 bases. V shed 9 bases, J shed 4 bases, and the junction held 14 bases outside the gene matches. CDR1 is SEHNR and CDR2 is FQNEAQ in the germline V gene (reference sequence). The CDR3 is made up of 16 amino acids. CDR3 in amino acids: CARGQGAPQRNQPQHF. The CDR3 DNA is TGTGCCAGGGGGCAGGGGGCGCCCCAAAGAAATCAGCCCCAGCATTTT.

The chain couples TRBV6-5 to TRBJ2-1; a weak D match, TRBD2 (6 bases). The V and J ends lost 0 bases and 4 bases respectively, with 10 bases between them. CDR3 size: 15 residues. CDR1 is MNHEY and CDR2 is SVGAGI in the germline V gene. This CDR3 reads CASSYSTGLYNEQFF. In DNA form, the CDR3 reads TGTGCCAGCAGTTACTCGACGGGACTGTACAATGAGCAGTTCTTC.

For the CDR3, the DNA is TGTGCCAGCTCACCGCTAAACAGGGGGTTGACCTACGAGCAGTACTTC. Amino acid sequence: CASSPLNRGLTYEQYF. The chain has TRBV18 and TRBJ2-7; TRBD1 agrees at 8 bases. The CDR3 has 16 amino acids. Germline values: CDR1 KGHSH, CDR2 LQKENI. The junction had 9 bases not matched to a gene; V was cut back by 3 bases and J by 2 bases.

The chain couples TRBV19 to TRBJ1-6, with a tentative D call TRBD1 (5 bases). V lost 7 bases and J 9 bases, leaving 19 bases between the germline ends. CDR3 size: 15 residues. The V gene's germline CDR1 is LNHDA and CDR2 SQIVND (reference sequence). The CDR3 DNA reads TGTGCCAGTACCCCCAGTGGCAGGGTGGGTTCACCCCTCCACTTT. This gives the protein CASTPSGRVGSPLHF.

CDR3 sequence reads: CASSLRGRQGSYNEQFF. CDR3 coding DNA: TGTGCCAGCAGCTTAAGGGGAAGACAGGGATCCTACAATGAGCAGTTCTTC. The chain links TRBV7-3 to TRBJ2-1, with 7 bases fitting TRBD1. CDR3 length: 17 amino acids. Germline V gene sequence: CDR1 SGHTA, CDR2 FQGTGA. V was pared by 1 base and J by 1 base, with 7 bases of the junction left unmatched.